These 9 T cell receptor beta chains were sequenced from one sample in a study of blood T cells in healthy people across ages. PCR was performed a second time for about 6 to 12 cycles using a sample-barcoded 5' primer and a J-beta primer mix. TCRdb called the 5' RACE reads again in MiXCR, with one record for every CDR3 protein. The sample yields 1,500,000 or so distinct CDR3 sequences, approximately 59% seen once. The sample comprised blood. The source of these receptors is a man aged 18 to 30 in good health.

The V gene is TRBV7-2, the J gene TRBJ1-6; unclear D gene. V dropped 4 bases and J dropped 10 bases, with 14 bases sitting between them. From germline, CDR1 is SGHTA and CDR2 FQGNSA. This CDR3 is built from 14 residues. DNA for the CDR3: TGTGCCAGCAGCTCCGGCCCCTCGGGGTCACCCCTCCACTTT. This sequence encodes CASSSGPSGSPLHF.

The rearrangement uses TRBV27 and TRBJ2-7; 7 nucleotides align to TRBD1. Trimming cost V 5 bases and J 3 bases; bases outside gene matches: 10. Germline values: CDR1 MNHEY, CDR2 SMNVEV (reference sequence). This CDR3 comprises 15 residues. Here the CDR3 DNA reads TGTGCCAGCAGTCCCCACGACAGGGTTTACTACGAGCAGTACTTC. This translates into CASSPHDRVYYEQYF.

This clonotype was detected once. The rearrangement uses TRBV12-3 or TRBV12-4 and TRBJ2-5; D perhaps matches TRBD1 (5 bases). The CDR3 is made up of 14 amino acids. V was trimmed by 3 bases and J by 3 bases, leaving 11 bases between them. The CDR3 is CASSFGAEEETQYF. The DNA for the CDR3 is TGTGCCAGCAGTTTTGGGGCGGAAGAAGAGACCCAGTACTTC.

The J gene is TRBJ2-1, the V gene TRBV4-2; D is possibly TRBD1 (6 bases). In germline, CDR1 is LGHNA, CDR2 YNFKEQ. V shed 3 bases and J shed 0 bases, with 15 bases lying between them. The CDR3 contains 17 residues. The CDR3 bases are TGTGCCAGCAGCCAGAGACAGGCCTTTTACTCCTACAATGAGCAGTTCTTC. Amino acids: CASSQRQAFYSYNEQFF.

The chain joins TRBV7-6 to TRBJ2-3; no reliable D call. This CDR3 region has 14 residues. Germline V gives CDR1 SGHVS, CDR2 FNYEAQ. Trimming left V 5 bases short and J 2 bases short, with 11 bases between. The CDR3 protein is CASSLPPNTDTQYF. The CDR3 nucleotides are TGTGCCAGCAGCCTACCACCGAACACAGATACGCAGTATTTT.

This chain links TRBV5-1 with TRBJ2-1, with 8 bases that match TRBD1. The trim removed 4 bases at V and 5 bases at J, leaving 5 bases unmatched. CDR1 is SGHRS, CDR2 YFSETQ, per germline. This CDR3 spans 14 amino acids. CDR3 sequence: CASSRGDRNNEQFF. The CDR3 DNA reads as TGCGCCAGCAGCCGAGGGGACAGGAACAATGAGCAGTTCTTC.

The chain recombines TRBV21-1 with TRBJ2-7. TRBV21-1 is a pseudogene. The CDR3 runs 13 residues. CDR3 region: CASSKGFRSEQYF. For the CDR3, the DNA is TGTGCCAGCAGCAAAGGGTTTAGGAGCGAGCAGTACTTC.

The chain employs TRBV4-3 and TRBJ2-3; 9 positions agree with TRBD2. The V segment lost 0 bases and the J segment 4 bases; nucleotides outside the gene matches: 5. The CDR3 has 16 amino acids. Germline V gene data show CDR1 as LGHNA and CDR2 as YSLEER. CDR3 sequence reads: CASSQETASGADTQYF. CDR3 DNA: TGCGCCAGCAGCCAAGAAACGGCTAGCGGGGCAGATACGCAGTATTTT.

The rearrangement uses TRBV6-5 and TRBJ1-2, with a tentative D call TRBD1 (5 bases). CDR3 length: 13 amino acids. Germline loops: CDR1 MNHEY, CDR2 SVGAGI. V was trimmed by 5 bases and J by 8 bases, leaving 15 bases between them. CDR3 residues: CASSPDTLRGYTF. In DNA form, the CDR3 reads TGTGCCAGCAGTCCGGACACCTTGAGAGGCTACACCTTC.